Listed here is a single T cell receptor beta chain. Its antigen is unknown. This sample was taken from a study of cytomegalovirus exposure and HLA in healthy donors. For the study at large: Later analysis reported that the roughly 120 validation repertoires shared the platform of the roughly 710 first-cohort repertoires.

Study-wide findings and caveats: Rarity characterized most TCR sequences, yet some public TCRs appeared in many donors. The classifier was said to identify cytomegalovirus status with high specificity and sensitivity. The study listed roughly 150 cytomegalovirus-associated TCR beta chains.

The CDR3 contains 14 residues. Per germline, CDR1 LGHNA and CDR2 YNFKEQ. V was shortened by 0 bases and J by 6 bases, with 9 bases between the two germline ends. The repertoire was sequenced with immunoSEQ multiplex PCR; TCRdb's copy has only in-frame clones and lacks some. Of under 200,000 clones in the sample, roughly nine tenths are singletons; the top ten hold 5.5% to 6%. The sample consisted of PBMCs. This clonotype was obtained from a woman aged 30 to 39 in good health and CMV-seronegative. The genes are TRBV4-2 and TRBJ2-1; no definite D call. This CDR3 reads CASSQEIRPNEQFF. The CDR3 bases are TGTGCCAGCAGCCAAGAGATTCGGCCCAATGAGCAGTTCTTC.